Reported below is one T cell receptor beta chain. The antigen is undetermined. Expressed TCRB transcripts got sequenced, as all isolated RNA was reverse transcribed. Profiled with immunoSEQ multiplex PCR; TCRdb holds only in-frame clones, not every one. The data contain more than 300,000 clones, 8% to 10% of them singletons. V lost 3 bases and J lost 4, with 6 bases in between. Germline values: CDR1 DFQATT, CDR2 SNEGSKA (reference sequence). The CDR3 covers 11 residues. This record comes from a study of beta chain features in type 1 diabetes. Turning to the study itself: The samples had 85 million to 140 million sorted cells examined in all. Findings and caveats of the study: PCR might show a preference for shorter templates, equally across patients and controls. All four CD4+ subsets from Type 1 diabetes patients carried moderately but significantly shorter TCRB CDR3s.

A heparinised blood draw that averaged around 0.12 L was obtained once from each donor. This TCR was recovered from a man in his thirties or forties with type 1 diabetes. This rearrangement joins TRBV20-1 to TRBJ1-2; D gene unclear. Sequenced sample: central memory CD4+ T cells from blood. As DNA, the CDR3 is TGCAGTGCTAGGCTTTCCTATGGCTACACCTTC. Protein: CSARLSYGYTF.